Included here is one T cell receptor beta chain sequence, with context. With 60 Vbeta and 13 Jbeta primers, the PCR was carried out. Data came from immunoSEQ multiplex PCR; TCRdb stores just in-frame clones and leaves some out. The sample carries about 160,000 clones, just under 80% recorded once. The CDR3 has 17 amino acids. In germline, CDR1 is SGHTA, CDR2 FQGTGA. The J segment lost 1 base and the V segment lost 2 bases, leaving 10 bases of the junction unmatched. This sample was included in a study of cytomegalovirus exposure and HLA in healthy donors. Sequenced sample: PBMCs. V is TRBV7-3 and J is TRBJ2-5, with 7 bases matching TRBD1. This clonotype was obtained from a young man in good health and CMV-seropositive. The DNA of the CDR3 is TGTGCCAGCAGCTTATCCACCGGGACAGCCATCCAAGAGACCCAGTACTTC. It specifies CASSLSTGTAIQETQYF. Drawing the rest from reference TRBV7-3 and TRBJ2-5, the complete variable domain is GAGVSQTPSNKVTEKGKYVELRCDPISGHTALYWYRQSLGQGPEFLIYFQGTGAADDSGLPNDRFFAVRPEGSVSTLKIQRTERGDSAVYLCASSLSTGTAIQETQYFGPGTRLLVL.